The entry that follows covers one TCR beta chain sequence. Its antigen is as yet unknown. The table came from immunoSEQ multiplex PCR; TCRdb's copy has only in-frame clones and leaves some out. The table records 350,000 to 500,000 clones, less than 95% of them present only once. As to treatment: around 19 received Ad26.COV2.S at low or high dose, single or two shots; about 5 received placebo; per-sample allocation not given. Collection of the samples took place on day 63 after the first injection of vaccine or placebo. Its platform was an Ad26 vector, and its expressed antigen was Wuhan-strain SARS-CoV-2 spike. This record comes from a study of Ad26.COV2.S vaccination and SARS-CoV-2 variants. Study conclusions and caveats: Quantification of TCR breadth and depth may have yielded underestimates of total T cell responses. Considerable breadth of spike-specific CD8+ and CD4+ T cell responses has reportedly been documented following vaccination.

The germline CDR1 and CDR2 sequences are LGHDT and YNNKEL (reference sequence). J was trimmed by 5 bases and V by 5 bases; bases with no gene match: 6. The CDR3 is made up of 14 amino acids. This chain uses TRBV3-1 (or the pseudogene TRBV3-2) with TRBJ1-5, with 7 positions matching TRBD1. This specimen consisted of peripheral blood, obtained in a trial of Ad26.COV2.S vaccine versus placebo. This clonotype was sampled from a person between 18 and 59 years old who received the Ad26.COV2.S COVID-19 vaccine or a placebo. The CDR3 is CASSSGGNYQPQHF. The CDR3 region has the DNA TGTGCCAGCAGCTCAGGGGGGAACTATCAGCCCCAGCATTTT.